This T cell receptor (beta chain) was sequenced for a study of read filtering for tumor transcriptome and immune sequencing. Study-level information: By R-ISS, stages I, II and III held 8, 16 and 7 patients. Study-wide findings and caveats: Compared with RNA-seq, IR-seq gave much higher clonotype depth and reliability.

To note about this clonotype: As yet, its antigen is unknown.

Sampling of bone marrow took place during active disease in every patient. From about 400 ng of RNA, a library with molecular barcoded alpha/delta and beta/gamma adaptors was made. Each CDR3 protein gets one entry after TCRdb re-called the reads with MiXCR. Here the sample spans some 120,000 distinct CDR3 sequences, over 10% being singletons. The CDR3 has 18 residues. Germline lookup yields CDR1 SGHTA and CDR2 FQGTGA. V lost 3 bases, J lost 0 bases, and 10 bases stayed unmatched. The TCR comes from a donor aged 40 or older with multiple myeloma. Sequenced material: a population of CD138-negative cells sorted from bone marrow. The chain couples TRBV7-3 to TRBJ2-3; 9 bases fit TRBD2. Here the CDR3 reads CASSFPPGLAGSTDTQYF. The CDR3 DNA is TGTGCCAGCAGCTTTCCCCCAGGGCTAGCGGGGAGCACAGATACGCAGTATTTT.